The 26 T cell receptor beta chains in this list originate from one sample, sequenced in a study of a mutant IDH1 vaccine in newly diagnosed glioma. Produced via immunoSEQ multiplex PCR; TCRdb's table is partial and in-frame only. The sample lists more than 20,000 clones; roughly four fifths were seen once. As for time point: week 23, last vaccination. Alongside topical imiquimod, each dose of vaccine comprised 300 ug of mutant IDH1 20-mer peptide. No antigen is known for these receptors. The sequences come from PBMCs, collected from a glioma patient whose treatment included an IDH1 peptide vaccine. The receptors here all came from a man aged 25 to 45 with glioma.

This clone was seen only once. CDR3 sequence (DNA): TGTGCCAGCAGCCTGATCGGACTAGCGGGAGATGAGCAGTTCTTC. This gives the protein CASSLIGLAGDEQFF. The V call is TRBV14, the J call TRBJ2-1; TRBD2 matches at 13 bases. V was clipped by 4 bases and J by 8 bases; unmatched bases: 5. The CDR3 runs to 15 residues. Germline assignment: CDR1 SGHDN and CDR2 FVKESK.

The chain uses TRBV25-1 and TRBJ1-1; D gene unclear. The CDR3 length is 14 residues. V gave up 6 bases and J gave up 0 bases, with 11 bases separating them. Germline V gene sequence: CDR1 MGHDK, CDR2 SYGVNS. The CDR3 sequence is CASSPQFMNTEAFF. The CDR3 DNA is TGTGCCAGCAGCCCACAGTTCATGAACACTGAAGCTTTCTTT.

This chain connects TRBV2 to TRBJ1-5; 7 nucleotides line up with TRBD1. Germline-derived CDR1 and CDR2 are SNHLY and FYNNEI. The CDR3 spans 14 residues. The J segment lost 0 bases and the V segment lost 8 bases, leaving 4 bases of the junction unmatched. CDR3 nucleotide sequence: TGTGCCAGCGCAGGGGGGTATAGCAATCAGCCCCAGCATTTT. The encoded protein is CASAGGYSNQPQHF.

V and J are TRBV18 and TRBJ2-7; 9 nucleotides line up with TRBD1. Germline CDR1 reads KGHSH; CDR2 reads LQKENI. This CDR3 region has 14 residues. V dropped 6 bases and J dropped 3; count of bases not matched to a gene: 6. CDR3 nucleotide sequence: TGTGCCAGCTCTGCACAGGGGGCTTTCTACGAGCAGTACTTC. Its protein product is CASSAQGAFYEQYF.

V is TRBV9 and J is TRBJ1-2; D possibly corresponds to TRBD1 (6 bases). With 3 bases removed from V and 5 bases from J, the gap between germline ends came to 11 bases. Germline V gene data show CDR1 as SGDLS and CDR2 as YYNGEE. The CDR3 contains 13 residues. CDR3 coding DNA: TGTGCCAGCAGCGGACGACAGGCATATGGCTACACCTTC. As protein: CASSGRQAYGYTF.

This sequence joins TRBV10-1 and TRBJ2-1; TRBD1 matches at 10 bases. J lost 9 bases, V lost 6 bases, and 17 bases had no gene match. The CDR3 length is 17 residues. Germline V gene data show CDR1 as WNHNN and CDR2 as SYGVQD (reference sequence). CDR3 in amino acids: CASSDPPGTGAHIEQFF. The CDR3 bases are TGCGCCAGCAGCGATCCTCCCGGGACAGGGGCCCACATTGAGCAGTTCTTC.

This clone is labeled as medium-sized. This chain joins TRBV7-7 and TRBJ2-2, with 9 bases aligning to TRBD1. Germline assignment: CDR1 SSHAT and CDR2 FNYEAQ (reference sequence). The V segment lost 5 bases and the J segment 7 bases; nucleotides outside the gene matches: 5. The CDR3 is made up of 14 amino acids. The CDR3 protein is CASSADRGFGELFF. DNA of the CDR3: TGTGCCAGCAGCGCGGACAGGGGATTCGGGGAGCTGTTTTTT.

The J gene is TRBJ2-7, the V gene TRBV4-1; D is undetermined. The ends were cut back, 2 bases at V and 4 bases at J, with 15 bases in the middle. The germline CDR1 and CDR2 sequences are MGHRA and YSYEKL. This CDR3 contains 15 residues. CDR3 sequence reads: CASSQIALGRYEQYF. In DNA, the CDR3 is TGCGCCAGCAGCCAAATCGCCCTAGGCCGGTACGAGCAGTACTTC.

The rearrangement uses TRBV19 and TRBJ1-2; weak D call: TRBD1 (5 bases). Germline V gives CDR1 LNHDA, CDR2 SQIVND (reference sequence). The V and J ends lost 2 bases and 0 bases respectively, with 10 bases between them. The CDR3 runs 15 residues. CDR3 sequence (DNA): TGTGCCAGTAGTATAACGGCAGGGACTAACTATGGCTACACCTTC. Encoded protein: CASSITAGTNYGYTF.

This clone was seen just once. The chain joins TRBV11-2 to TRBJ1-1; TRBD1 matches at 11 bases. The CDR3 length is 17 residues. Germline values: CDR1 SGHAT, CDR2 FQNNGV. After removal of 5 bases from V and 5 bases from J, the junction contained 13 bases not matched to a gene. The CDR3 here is CASSPWVGQGANTEAFF. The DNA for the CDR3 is TGTGCCAGCAGCCCGTGGGTAGGACAGGGGGCGAATACTGAAGCTTTCTTT.

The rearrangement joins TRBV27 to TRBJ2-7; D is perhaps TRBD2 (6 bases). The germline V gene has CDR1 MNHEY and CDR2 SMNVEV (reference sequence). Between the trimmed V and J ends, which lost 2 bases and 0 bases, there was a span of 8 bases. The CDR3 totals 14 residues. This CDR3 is CASSLMGLSYEQYF. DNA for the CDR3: TGTGCCAGCAGTTTAATGGGACTCTCCTACGAGCAGTACTTC.

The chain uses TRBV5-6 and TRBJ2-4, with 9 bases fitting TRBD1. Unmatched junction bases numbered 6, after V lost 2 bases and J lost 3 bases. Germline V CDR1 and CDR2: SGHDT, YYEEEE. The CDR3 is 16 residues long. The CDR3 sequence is CASSFGQGKGKNIQYF. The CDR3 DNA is TGTGCCAGCAGCTTTGGACAGGGGAAGGGCAAAAACATTCAGTACTTC.

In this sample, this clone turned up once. The CDR3 here is CASSLTSGSLNEQFF. CDR3 coding DNA: TGCGCCAGCAGCTTGACTAGCGGGAGTTTAAATGAGCAGTTCTTC. This chain uses TRBV5-1 with TRBJ2-1, with 11 bases matching TRBD2. The CDR3 covers 15 residues. The V gene end was trimmed by 1 base and the J gene end by 7 bases; junction bases not matched to a gene: 4. CDR1 and CDR2 from the germline V gene are SGHRS and YFSETQ.

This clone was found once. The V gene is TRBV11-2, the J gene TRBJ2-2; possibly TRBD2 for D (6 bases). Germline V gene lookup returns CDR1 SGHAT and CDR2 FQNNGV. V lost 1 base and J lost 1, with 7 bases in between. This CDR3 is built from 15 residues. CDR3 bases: TGTGCCAGCAGCTTAGGGACTATGAACACCGGGGAGCTGTTTTTT. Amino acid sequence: CASSLGTMNTGELFF.

CDR3 DNA sequence: TGCGCCAGCAGCTTGGTAACAGGGGGGCCCGGGGAGCTGTTTTTT. As protein: CASSLVTGGPGELFF. The V call is TRBV5-1, the J call TRBJ2-2; 8 bases fit TRBD1. The CDR3 spans 15 residues. Germline loops: CDR1 SGHRS, CDR2 YFSETQ. V shed 0 bases, J shed 6 bases, and the junction held 4 bases outside the gene matches.

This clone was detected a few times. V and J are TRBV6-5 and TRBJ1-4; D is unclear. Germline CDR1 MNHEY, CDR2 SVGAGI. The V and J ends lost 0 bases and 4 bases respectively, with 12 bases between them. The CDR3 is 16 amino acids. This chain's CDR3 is CASSYSTSPVNEKLFF. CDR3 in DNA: TGTGCCAGCAGTTACTCGACATCCCCAGTTAATGAAAAACTGTTTTTT.

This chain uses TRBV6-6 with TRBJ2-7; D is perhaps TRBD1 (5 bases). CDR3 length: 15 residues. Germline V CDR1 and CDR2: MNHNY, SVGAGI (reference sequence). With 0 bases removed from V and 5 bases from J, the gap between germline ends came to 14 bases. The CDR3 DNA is TGTGCCAGCAGTTACTCAGGGGCCCCCCTCGACGAGCAGTACTTC. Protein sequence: CASSYSGAPLDEQYF.

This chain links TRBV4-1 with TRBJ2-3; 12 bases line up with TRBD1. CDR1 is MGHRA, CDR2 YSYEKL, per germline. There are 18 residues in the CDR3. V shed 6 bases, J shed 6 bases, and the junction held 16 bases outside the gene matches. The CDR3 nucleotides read TGCGCCAGCAGACGAGGGACAGGGGGCCGGAATTTACAGGATACGCAGTATTTT. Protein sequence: CASRRGTGGRNLQDTQYF.

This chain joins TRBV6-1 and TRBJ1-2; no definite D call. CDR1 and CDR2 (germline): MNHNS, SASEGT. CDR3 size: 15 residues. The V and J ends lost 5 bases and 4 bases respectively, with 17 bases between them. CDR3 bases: TGTGCCAGCAGTCCCCGGTACACGGATTCCTATGGCTACACCTTC. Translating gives CASSPRYTDSYGYTF.

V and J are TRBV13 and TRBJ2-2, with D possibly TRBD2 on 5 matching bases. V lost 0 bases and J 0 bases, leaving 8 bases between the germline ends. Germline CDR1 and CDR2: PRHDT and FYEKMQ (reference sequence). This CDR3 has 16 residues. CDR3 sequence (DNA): TGTGCCAGCAGCTTAGGATCCGGGACGAACACCGGGGAGCTGTTTTTT. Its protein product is CASSLGSGTNTGELFF.

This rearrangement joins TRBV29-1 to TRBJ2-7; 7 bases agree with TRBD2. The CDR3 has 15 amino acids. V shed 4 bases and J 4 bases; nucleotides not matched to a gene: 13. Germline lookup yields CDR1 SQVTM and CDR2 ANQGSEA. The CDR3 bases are TGCAGCGTTGGGGGGGGAGAGGGCAGGCCTTACGAGCAGTACTTC. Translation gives CSVGGGEGRPYEQYF.

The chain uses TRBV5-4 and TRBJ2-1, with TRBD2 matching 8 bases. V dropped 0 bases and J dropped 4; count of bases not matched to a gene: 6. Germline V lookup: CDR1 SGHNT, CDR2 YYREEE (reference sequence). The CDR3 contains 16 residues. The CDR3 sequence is CASSLGGSGVYNEQFF. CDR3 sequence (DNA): TGTGCCAGCAGCTTGGGCGGTAGCGGGGTTTACAATGAGCAGTTCTTC.

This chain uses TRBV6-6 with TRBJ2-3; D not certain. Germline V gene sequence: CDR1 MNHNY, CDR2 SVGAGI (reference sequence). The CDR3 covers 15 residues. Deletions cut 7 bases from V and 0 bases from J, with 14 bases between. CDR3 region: CASTQNLFSTDTQYF. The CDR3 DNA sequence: TGTGCCAGCACCCAAAATCTCTTCAGCACAGATACGCAGTATTTT.

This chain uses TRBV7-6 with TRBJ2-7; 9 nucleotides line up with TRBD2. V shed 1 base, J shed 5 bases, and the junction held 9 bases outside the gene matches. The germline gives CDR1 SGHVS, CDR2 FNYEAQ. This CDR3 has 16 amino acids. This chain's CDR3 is CASSLGGLAGIHEQYF. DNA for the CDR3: TGTGCCAGCAGCTTAGGTGGGCTAGCGGGAATCCACGAGCAGTACTTC.

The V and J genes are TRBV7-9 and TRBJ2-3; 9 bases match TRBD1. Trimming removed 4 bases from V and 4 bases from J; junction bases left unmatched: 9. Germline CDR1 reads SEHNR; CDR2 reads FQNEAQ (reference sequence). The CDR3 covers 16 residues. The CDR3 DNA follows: TGTGCCAGCAGCTGGGGCGGACAGGGGAAGGCAGATACGCAGTATTTT. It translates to CASSWGGQGKADTQYF.

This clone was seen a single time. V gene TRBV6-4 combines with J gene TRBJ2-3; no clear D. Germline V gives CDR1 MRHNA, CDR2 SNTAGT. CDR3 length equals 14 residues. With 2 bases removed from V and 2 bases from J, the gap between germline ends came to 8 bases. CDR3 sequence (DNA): TGTGCCAGCAGTGACCGGCCTGACACAGATACGCAGTATTTT. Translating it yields CASSDRPDTDTQYF.